What follows describes a single T cell receptor (beta chain). This CDR3 contains 18 residues. Germline V gene lookup returns CDR1 LGHNA and CDR2 YNFKEQ. The V segment lost 0 bases and the J segment 0 bases; nucleotides outside the gene matches: 11. This sample is drawn from a study of blood T cell repertoires in COVID-19. Study-level information: The United States, Italy and Spain supplied acute and convalescent COVID-19 samples. In each case, the material was cDNA or gDNA derived from T cells, B-cell-depleted T cells, or PBMCs.

Here immunoSEQ multiplex PCR was the method, and the copy in TCRdb shows in-frame clones only, minus some. Among more than 140,000 clones listed, about 83% were seen once. Sequencing was performed on peripheral blood. The TCR was taken from a human donor in a cohort sampled during active COVID-19. This rearrangement joins TRBV4-2 to TRBJ2-7; 7 bases map to TRBD2. The CDR3 spells CASSQDAPLAGSSYEQYF. In DNA, the CDR3 is TGTGCCAGCAGCCAAGACGCTCCCTTAGCGGGTAGCTCCTACGAGCAGTACTTC.